What follows describes a single T cell receptor (beta chain). No antigen is known for it. The CDR3 has 15 amino acids. Trimming at V came to 7 bases and at J to 4 bases, leaving 11 bases not matched to a gene. Germline assignment: CDR1 MNHEY and CDR2 SVGEGT. A Clinical Activity Score of at least 3, a NOSPECS grade of at least 4 and a duration under 3 months were recorded in the ophthalmopathy patients. From 10 ml of fresh peripheral blood, PBMCs were isolated. The data were obtained in a study of T cells in Graves' hyperthyroidism and ophthalmopathy. Study information: Blood from the periphery was taken at initial diagnosis, before any treatment. Overall study findings and caveats: Blood also showed most of the thyroid clonotypes that were expanded above 0.001.

Amplification yielded TCR beta CDR3 regions, with RNA transcripts as the source. An initial round of RT-PCR targeting the TCR CDR3 relied on the HTBI primer set. TCRdb ran MiXCR on the multiplex PCR reads and lists one entry per CDR3 protein. In the table there are fewer than 350,000 distinct CDR3 sequences, 15% to 20% of which are singletons. The specimen sequenced was blood. This TCR was recovered from a woman between 35 and 50 years old with Graves' ophthalmopathy. The chain recombines TRBV6-2 or TRBV6-3 with TRBJ2-5; 8 nucleotides line up with TRBD1. In DNA, the CDR3 is TGTGCCAGCAAAACGGACAGGGCGAATTTAGAGACCCAGTACTTC. Residues: CASKTDRANLETQYF.